What follows are 5 T cell receptor beta chains derived from one specimen sequenced in a study of radiotherapy plus CTLA-4 blockade in lung cancer. Data came from immunoSEQ multiplex PCR; TCRdb stores just in-frame clones and leaves some out. The data show roughly 71,000 clones, with about 80% seen just once and around 7% held by the top ten. The sample was peripheral blood, taken from a patient treated with radiotherapy plus ipilimumab. The receptors come from a human donor with non-small cell lung cancer who had a complete response to radiotherapy plus ipilimumab.

The V and J genes are TRBV7-6 and TRBJ2-5; D is uncertain. CDR3 size: 13 residues. Trimming removed 2 bases at V and 3 bases at J, with 7 bases between. Germline V gives CDR1 SGHVS, CDR2 FNYEAQ. For the CDR3, the DNA is TGTGCCAGCAGCTTAAGGGCCGAAGAGACCCAGTACTTC. Translated: CASSLRAEETQYF.

This sequence joins TRBV18 and TRBJ2-3; possibly TRBD1 or TRBD2 for D (5 bases each). V was trimmed by 5 bases and J by 2 bases, leaving 20 bases between them. The CDR3 totals 17 residues. Per germline, CDR1 KGHSH and CDR2 LQKENI. The CDR3 DNA is TGTGCCAGCTCAACAAGGGCCGGGACGGACTTCACAGATACGCAGTATTTT. It yields the protein CASSTRAGTDFTDTQYF.

The rearrangement uses TRBV5-1 and TRBJ2-1; a possible D gene is TRBD1 (5 bases). This CDR3 is 12 amino acids long. V was shortened by 2 bases and J by 8 bases, with 8 bases between the two germline ends. CDR1 and CDR2 from the germline V gene are SGHRS and YFSETQ. The CDR3 DNA reads as TGCGCCAGCAGCTTCTTAGGGGATGAGCAGTTCTTC. Its protein product is CASSFLGDEQFF.

This clone was counted only a few times. The chain carries TRBV27 and TRBJ1-4; 8 bases agree with TRBD1. The CDR3 extends over 18 amino acids. The germline CDR1 and CDR2 sequences are MNHEY and SMNVEV (reference sequence). J gave up 7 bases and V 6 bases, and 19 bases lay outside the gene matches. The DNA for the CDR3 is TGTGCCAGCAGGACCGACAGGGGCGCAGATTATCGAGGTGAAAAACTGTTTTTT. Protein: CASRTDRGADYRGEKLFF.

This chain connects TRBV18 to TRBJ2-2; TRBD1 or TRBD2 may be the D gene (5 bases each). V lost 8 bases and J lost 6, with 16 bases in between. The CDR3 spans 14 residues. CDR1 KGHSH and CDR2 LQKENI come from the germline V gene. The CDR3 spells CASLAGTTAGELFF. CDR3 in DNA: TGTGCCAGCCTCGCCGGGACGACAGCCGGGGAGCTGTTTTTT.